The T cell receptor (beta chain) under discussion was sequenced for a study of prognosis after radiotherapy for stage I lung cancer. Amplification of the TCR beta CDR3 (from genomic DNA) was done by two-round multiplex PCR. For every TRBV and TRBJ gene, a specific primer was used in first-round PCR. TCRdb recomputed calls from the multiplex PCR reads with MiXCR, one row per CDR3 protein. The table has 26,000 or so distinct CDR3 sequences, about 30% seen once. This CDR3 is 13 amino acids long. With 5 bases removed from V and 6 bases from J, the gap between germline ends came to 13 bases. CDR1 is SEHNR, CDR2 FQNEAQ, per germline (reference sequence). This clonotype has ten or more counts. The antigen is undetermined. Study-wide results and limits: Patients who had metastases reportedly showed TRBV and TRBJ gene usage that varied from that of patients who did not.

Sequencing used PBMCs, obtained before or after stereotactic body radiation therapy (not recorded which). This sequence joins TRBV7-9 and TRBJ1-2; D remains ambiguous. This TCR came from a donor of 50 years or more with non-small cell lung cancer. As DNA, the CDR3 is TGTGCCAGCAGCGGCACCAACCGGGATGGCTACACCTTC. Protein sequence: CASSGTNRDGYTF.